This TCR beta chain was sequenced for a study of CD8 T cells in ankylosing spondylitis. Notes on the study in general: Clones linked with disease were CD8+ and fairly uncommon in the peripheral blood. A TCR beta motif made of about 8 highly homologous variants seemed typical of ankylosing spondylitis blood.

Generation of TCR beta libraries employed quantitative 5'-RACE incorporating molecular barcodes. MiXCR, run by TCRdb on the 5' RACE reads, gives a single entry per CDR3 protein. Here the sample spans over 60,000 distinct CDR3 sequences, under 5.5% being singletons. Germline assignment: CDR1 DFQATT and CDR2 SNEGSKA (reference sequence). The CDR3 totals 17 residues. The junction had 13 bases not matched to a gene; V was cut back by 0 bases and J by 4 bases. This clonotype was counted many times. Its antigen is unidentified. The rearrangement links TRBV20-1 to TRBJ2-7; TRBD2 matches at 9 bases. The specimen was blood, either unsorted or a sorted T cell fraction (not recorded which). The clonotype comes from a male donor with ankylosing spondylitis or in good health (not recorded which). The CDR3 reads CSARDSGRGGQRYEQYF. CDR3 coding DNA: TGCAGTGCTAGAGATAGTGGGCGGGGGGGCCAGAGGTACGAGCAGTACTTC.